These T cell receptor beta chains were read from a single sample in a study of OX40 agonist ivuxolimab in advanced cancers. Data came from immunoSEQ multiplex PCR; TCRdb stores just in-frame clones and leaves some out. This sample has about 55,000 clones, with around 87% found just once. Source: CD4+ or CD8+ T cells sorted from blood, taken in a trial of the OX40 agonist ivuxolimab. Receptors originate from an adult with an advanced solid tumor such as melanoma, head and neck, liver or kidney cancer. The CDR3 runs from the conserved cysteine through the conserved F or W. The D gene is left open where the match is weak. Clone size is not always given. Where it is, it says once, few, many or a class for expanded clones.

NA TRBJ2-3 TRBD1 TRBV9 TGTGCCAGCAGCCCACGAGGCAGGGGGGATACGCAGTATTTT CASSPRGRGDTQYF
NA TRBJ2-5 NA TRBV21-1 TGTGCCAGCAGTCTGCCGGACATCACGCGGGAGCAGTACTTC CASSLPDITREQYF
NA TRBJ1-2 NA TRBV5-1 TGCGCCAGCAGCTTGAGAGGGGACTATGGCTACACCTTC CASSLRGDYGYTF
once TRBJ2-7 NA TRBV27 TGTGCCAGCAGTTTACGACAATCTAGTGTTCTGTACTTC CASSLRQSSVLYF
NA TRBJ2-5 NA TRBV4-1 TGCGCCAGCAGCCAAGATCCGGCTAGACAAGAGACCCAGTACTTC CASSQDPARQETQYF
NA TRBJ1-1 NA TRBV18 TGTGCCAGCTCACAAGGTTACAGGCGGACTGAAGCTTTCTTT CASSQGYRRTEAFF
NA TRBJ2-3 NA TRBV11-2 TGTGCCAGCAGCTTAGGAGGTCGCGGTCCAGATACGCAGTATTTT CASSLGGRGPDTQYF
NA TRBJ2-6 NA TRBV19 TGTGCCAGTAGTTTCGGTTCTGGGGCCAACGTCCTGACTTTC CASSFGSGANVLTF
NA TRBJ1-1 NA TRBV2 TGTGCCAGCAGCCCGGTGGGGGTCGGGACTGAAGCTTTCTTT CASSPVGVGTEAFF
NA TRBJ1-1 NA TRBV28 TGTGCCAGCACCAACCCCCCAGGGCTGACTGAAGCTTTCTTT CASTNPPGLTEAFF
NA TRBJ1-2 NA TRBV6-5 TGTGCCAGCAGTTCGGCAGGGACTTATGGCTACACCTTC CASSSAGTYGYTF
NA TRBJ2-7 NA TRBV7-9 TGTGCCACCCTTGCCCAATCCTCCTACGAGCAGTACTTC CATLAQSSYEQYF
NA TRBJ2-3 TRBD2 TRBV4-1 TGCGCCAGCAGCCAAGATGGGCGGGAGATGGGATTTTCAGATACGCAGTATTTT CASSQDGREMGFSDTQYF
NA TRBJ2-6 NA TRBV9 TGTGCCAGCAGCCTCCGGTTGGGCTCTGGGGCCAACGTCCTGACTTTC CASSLRLGSGANVLTF
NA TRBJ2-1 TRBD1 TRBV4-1 TGCGCCAGCAGCCGAGGACAGGGGGACAATGAGCAGTTCTTC CASSRGQGDNEQFF
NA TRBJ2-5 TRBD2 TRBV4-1 TGCGCCAGCAGCCAAAGGGGAGGGAGGGTTGACCTACAAGAGACCCAGTACTTC CASSQRGGRVDLQETQYF
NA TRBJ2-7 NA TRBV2 TGTGCCAGCAGTACCGGTCCGTCCTACGAGCAGTACTTC CASSTGPSYEQYF
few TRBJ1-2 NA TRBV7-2 TGTGCCAGCAGCTTAGGGACAAACTATGGCTACACCTTC CASSLGTNYGYTF
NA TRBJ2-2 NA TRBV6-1 TGTGCCAGCAGTGATCCACGCCCCGGCGGGGAGCTGTTTTTT CASSDPRPGGELFF
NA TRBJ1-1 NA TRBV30 TGTGCCTGGAGTGTACAACAGGGCATTATCGGAGCTTTCTTT CAWSVQQGIIGAFF
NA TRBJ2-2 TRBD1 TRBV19 TGTGCCAGTAGTTCCGGGACAGGGACGGACACCGGGGAGCTGTTTTTT CASSSGTGTDTGELFF
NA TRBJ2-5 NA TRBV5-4 TGTGCCAGCAGCTCCAAAACTAGCTTTGAATCGGAGACCCAGTACTTC CASSSKTSFESETQYF
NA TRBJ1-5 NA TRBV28 TGTGCCAGCAGTAGAGGACAGTGGAGCAATCAGCCCCAGCATTTT CASSRGQWSNQPQHF
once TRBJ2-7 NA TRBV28 TGTGCCAGCACCTTACGGTGGTCGGGCGAGCAGTACTTC CASTLRWSGEQYF
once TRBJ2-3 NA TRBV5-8 TGTGCCAGCAGCTTGTGGGGTAGCACAGATACGCAGTATTTT CASSLWGSTDTQYF
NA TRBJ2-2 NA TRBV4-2 TGTGCCAGCAGCCAAGCCTGGGACCGCACCGGGGAGCTGTTTTTT CASSQAWDRTGELFF
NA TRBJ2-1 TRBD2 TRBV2 TGTGCCAGCTTCCTTCTAGCGGGATTCGACAATGAGCAGTTCTTC CASFLLAGFDNEQFF
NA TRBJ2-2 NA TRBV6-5 TGTGCCAGCGGGGTGAACACCGGGGAGCTGTTTTTT CASGVNTGELFF
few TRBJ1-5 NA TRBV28 TGTGCCAGCGTACGGGGGCAGGATCAGCCCCAGCATTTT CASVRGQDQPQHF
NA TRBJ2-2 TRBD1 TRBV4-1 TGCGCCAGCAGCCGAACAGGGGCGAACACCGGGGAGCTGTTTTTT CASSRTGANTGELFF